These 22 T cell receptor beta chains originate from one sample sequenced in a study of blood T cells in healthy people across ages (dated by TCRdb to between 2014 and 2016). Library generation was performed with 5' RACE. TCRdb shows the sequencer as Illumina HiSeq 2500. A second PCR of roughly 7 to 11 cycles was performed with a sample-barcoded 5' primer and a J-beta primer mix. TCRdb handled the public reads itself, with Q25 trimming in fastp and clone calling in MiXCR, and kept productive beta chains. Identical CDR3 protein sequences are pooled into one entry, listed with their most common genes and DNA. Present in this sample are about 940,000 distinct CDR3 sequences, 45% to 50% of which were seen just once. About an eighth of the sample is in the top ten clones. Sequenced material: blood. The receptors here all came from a man aged 25-40 years in good health.

The V gene is TRBV20-1, the J gene TRBJ2-1; 8 bases align to TRBD1. Germline CDR1 DFQATT, CDR2 SNEGSKA (reference sequence). Trimming took 0 bases from V and 9 from J; bases not matched to a gene: 10. This CDR3 is 15 amino acids long. CDR3 residues: CSARDPLDRDGEQFF. For the CDR3, the DNA is TGCAGTGCTAGAGATCCCCTGGACAGGGACGGTGAGCAGTTCTTC.

This clonotype was seen a few times. The gene calls are TRBV10-3 and TRBJ2-7; D tentatively fits TRBD1 or TRBD2 (5 bases each). Per the germline V gene, CDR1 is ENHRY and CDR2 is SYGVKD. This CDR3 is 14 amino acids long. Trimming shortened V by 3 bases and J by 6 bases, and 15 bases separated the two germline ends. In nucleotides, the CDR3 is TGTGCCATCAGTGATTTGGGGACCGTGGGCGAGCAGTACTTC. Amino acids: CAISDLGTVGEQYF.

The rearrangement uses TRBV5-6 and TRBJ1-4, with 7 bases matching TRBD1. The CDR3 consists of 17 residues. The J segment lost 8 bases and the V segment lost 2 bases, leaving 15 bases of the junction unmatched. CDR1 is SGHDT, CDR2 YYEEEE, per germline. The CDR3 coding sequence is TGTGCCAGCAGCTTAGCCCGAACCGGGACAGTAGGGGAAAAACTGTTTTTT. Its protein is CASSLARTGTVGEKLFF.

The rearrangement uses TRBV27 and TRBJ1-1, with D perhaps TRBD1 (5 bases). The length of the CDR3 is 15 residues. In germline, CDR1 is MNHEY, CDR2 SMNVEV (reference sequence). V lost 3 bases to trimming and J lost 1 base, with 12 bases between them. The chain's CDR3 is CASSLTVISNTEAFF. The CDR3 DNA is TGTGCCAGCAGTTTGACAGTGATTTCGAACACTGAAGCTTTCTTT.

There are a few counts of this clonotype. This sequence joins TRBV7-2 and TRBJ2-3, with 15 nucleotides matching TRBD2. CDR3 length equals 16 residues. V lost 5 bases, J lost 7 bases, and 7 bases stayed unmatched. Per the germline V gene, CDR1 is SGHTA and CDR2 is FQGNSA. CDR3: CASSRRTSGGANTQYF. For the CDR3, the DNA is TGTGCCAGCAGCCGACGGACTAGCGGGGGGGCGAATACGCAGTATTTT.

V gene TRBV7-9 combines with J gene TRBJ2-6; TRBD1 matches 9 bases. V dropped 11 bases and J dropped 4; count of bases not matched to a gene: 21. From germline, CDR1 is SEHNR and CDR2 FQNEAQ (reference sequence). This CDR3 comprises 19 residues. CDR3: CARWLEDRGVMEGANVLTF. Written as DNA, the CDR3 is TGTGCCCGGTGGCTCGAGGACAGGGGTGTTATGGAAGGGGCCAACGTCCTGACTTTC.

The chain has TRBV5-6 and TRBJ2-7, with 8 bases identical to TRBD2. V was pared by 4 bases and J by 0 bases, with 12 bases of the junction left unmatched. Germline V gene data show CDR1 as SGHDT and CDR2 as YYEEEE. The length of the CDR3 is 17 residues. CDR3 amino acids: CASSPTTRAGVSYEQYF. CDR3 sequence (DNA): TGTGCCAGCAGCCCCACCACCCGAGCGGGGGTCTCCTACGAGCAGTACTTC.

This clonotype was detected ten times or more. Being one base from a much bigger clone, this may be a read error. V is TRBV19 and J is TRBJ2-3; D not certain. Germline values: CDR1 LNHDA, CDR2 SQIVND (reference sequence). The CDR3 is made up of 11 amino acids. Trimming left V 9 bases short and J 2 bases short, with 6 bases between. The CDR3 loop reads CASSITDTQYF. The CDR3 region has the DNA TGTGCCAGCAGCATCACAGATACGCAGTATTTT.

The chain joins TRBV30 to TRBJ2-7, with D perhaps given as TRBD1 or TRBD2 (5 bases each). The CDR3 length is 14 residues. V lost 0 bases, J lost 2 bases, and 11 bases lay in between. CDR1 and CDR2 (germline): GTSNPN, SVGIG (reference sequence). CDR3 residues: CAWSVRGLTYEQYF. Written as DNA, the CDR3 is TGTGCCTGGAGTGTACGGGGCTTAACCTACGAGCAGTACTTC. The whole variable domain, remainder taken from reference TRBV30 and TRBJ2-7, is SQTIHQWPATLVQPVGSPLSLECTVEGTSNPNLYWYRQAAGRGLQLLFYSVGIGQISSEVPQNLSASRPQDRQFILSSKKLLLSDSGFYLCAWSVRGLTYEQYFGPGTRLTVT.

V gene TRBV20-1 combines with J gene TRBJ2-5; 7 bases are shared with TRBD2. The J call is uncertain, as TRBJ2-7 better fits the DNA end. There are 14 residues in the CDR3. Germline CDR1 reads DFQATT; CDR2 reads SNEGSKA (reference sequence). In nucleotides, the CDR3 is TGCAGTGCTCCTATAGCGGGCCTTACATACGAGCAGTACTTC. Its translation is CSAPIAGLTYEQYF.

This chain links TRBV4-3 with TRBJ2-5; 8 bases agree with TRBD2. The CDR3 extends over 15 amino acids. Germline lookup yields CDR1 LGHNA and CDR2 YSLEER. V lost 2 bases, J lost 2 bases, and 4 bases stayed unmatched. CDR3 sequence (DNA): TGCGCCAGCAGCCAAACTAGCGGAAAACAAGAGACCCAGTACTTC. It yields the protein CASSQTSGKQETQYF.

Written as DNA, the CDR3 is TGTGCCAGCAGCTACCCCGCCCCAGGGAGGGTACGCGAGCAGTACTTC. Its translation is CASSYPAPGRVREQYF. V gene TRBV11-2 combines with J gene TRBJ2-7; TRBD2 matches 7 bases. CDR1 and CDR2 (germline): SGHAT, FQNNGV. Trimming at V came to 4 bases and at J to 6 bases, leaving 15 bases not matched to a gene. The CDR3 consists of 16 residues.

The V call is TRBV9, the J call TRBJ1-1; 7 bases align to TRBD1. The CDR3 is made up of 14 amino acids. Germline V gene data show CDR1 as SGDLS and CDR2 as YYNGEE. With 3 bases clipped from V and 4 bases from J, the junction kept 6 bases outside the gene matches. CDR3 region: CASSATGLTTEAFF. In DNA, the CDR3 is TGTGCCAGCAGCGCGACAGGGTTGACCACTGAAGCTTTCTTT.

The chain links TRBV24-1 to TRBJ2-7; D is possibly TRBD2 (6 bases). The DNA end is a closer match to TRBJ2-4, so the J assignment may be wrong. This CDR3 is built from 15 residues. Per germline, CDR1 KGHDR and CDR2 SFDVKD. CDR3 sequence: CATSDPGTPEDIQYF. The CDR3 bases are TGTGCCACCAGTGACCCCGGGACTCCCGAGGACATTCAGTACTTC.

The V and J genes are TRBV4-1 and TRBJ1-1; perhaps TRBD1 as D (5 bases). CDR1 and CDR2 (germline): MGHRA, YSYEKL. CDR3 length: 17 residues. V was trimmed by 1 base and J by 0 bases, leaving 15 bases between them. Here the CDR3 reads CASSQVAGPALNTEAFF. The CDR3 DNA reads as TGCGCCAGCAGCCAAGTGGCGGGACCCGCGCTGAACACTGAAGCTTTCTTT.

The chain uses TRBV6-5 and TRBJ1-1, with D unclear. CDR1 MNHEY and CDR2 SVGAGI come from the germline V gene. V shed 2 bases and J shed 11 bases, with 18 bases lying between them. This CDR3 region has 14 residues. The CDR3 is CASSYRETDPRAFF. CDR3 coding DNA: TGTGCCAGCAGTTACCGGGAGACTGACCCCCGGGCTTTCTTT.

This rearrangement joins TRBV6-5 to TRBJ2-7; 10 bases map to TRBD2. With V trimmed by 0 bases and J by 0 bases, 8 bases remained unmatched. The CDR3 runs to 18 residues. The V gene's germline CDR1 is MNHEY and CDR2 SVGAGI. Here the CDR3 reads CASSYSPSGGTISYEQYF. Written as DNA, the CDR3 is TGTGCCAGCAGTTACTCGCCTAGCGGGGGAACAATCTCCTACGAGCAGTACTTC.

This chain connects TRBV11-3 to TRBJ2-1, with TRBD1 matching over 7 bases. The CDR3 contains 14 residues. J gave up 4 bases and V 5 bases, and 5 bases lay outside the gene matches. Germline V gene sequence: CDR1 SGHNT, CDR2 YENEEA. CDR3 sequence (DNA): TGTGCCAGCAGCCCAACGGACAGGTACAATGAGCAGTTCTTC. Translation: CASSPTDRYNEQFF.

The chain is built from TRBV10-3 and TRBJ1-2; the D is unclear. This CDR3 spans 13 amino acids. Per germline, CDR1 ENHRY and CDR2 SYGVKD. Trimming shortened V by 1 base and J by 2 bases, and 5 bases separated the two germline ends. In DNA form, the CDR3 reads TGTGCCATCAGTGAGTACACCAACTATGGCTACACCTTC. This encodes CAISEYTNYGYTF.

The chain joins TRBV10-3 to TRBJ2-7; D may match TRBD1 or TRBD2 (5 bases each). CDR1 ENHRY and CDR2 SYGVKD come from the germline V gene. There are 14 residues in the CDR3. V was pared by 2 bases and J by 0 bases, with 8 bases between. CDR3 in amino acids: CAISEVGVSYEQYF. The CDR3 DNA reads as TGTGCCATCAGTGAGGTGGGGGTCTCCTACGAGCAGTACTTC.

This clonotype was seen only a few times. The junction and the germline gene differ at one end; a read error may be behind it. The chain combines TRBV10-3 with TRBJ2-1; the D gene could be TRBD1 or TRBD2 (7 bases each). The CDR3 consists of 13 residues. Germline assignment: CDR1 ENHRY and CDR2 SYGVKD. CDR3: CAIREGAIDEQFF. CDR3 nucleotides: TGTGCAATCAGGGAGGGGGCGATCGATGAGCAGTTCTTC.

The chain carries TRBV29-1 and TRBJ2-3; the D gene is possibly TRBD2 (6 bases). From germline, CDR1 is SQVTM and CDR2 ANQGSEA. Trimming removed 3 bases at V and 1 base at J, with 14 bases between. There are 15 residues in the CDR3. The CDR3 nucleotides read TGCAGCGTTGAGAGCGGAGGGTCCCGCACAGATACGCAGTATTTT. Translating it yields CSVESGGSRTDTQYF.